The sequence of this T cell receptor (beta chain) was determined in a study of blood T cell repertoires in COVID-19. For the study at large: PBMCs, B-cell-depleted T cells, or T cells provided the cDNA or gDNA that made up the material.

Authors' processing steps: Amplification of reference gene primers provided the estimated nucleated cell counts. TCRdb's copy holds only in-frame clones and misses some; the assay was immunoSEQ multiplex PCR. The V and J calls and clone size come from that table; D and trimming were worked out from the DNA. The top ten hold approximately 2.1% of the sample, which has around 290,000 clones, roughly 92% seen once. Trimming pared 4 bases from V and 8 bases from J, leaving 12 bases between. The CDR3 spans 12 residues. CDR1 and CDR2 (germline): SQVTM, ANQGSEA. This clone was seen only once. Sequencing used peripheral blood. This clonotype was obtained from a woman aged 25 to 45 with COVID-19, enrolled during active disease. The gene calls are TRBV29-1 and TRBJ2-1; D possibly corresponds to TRBD1 (6 bases). DNA for the CDR3: TGCAGCGTTGCAGGGGTGGGGGATGAGCAGTTCTTC. Translating it yields CSVAGVGDEQFF.